Below are 28 T cell receptor beta chains sequenced from a single sample in a study of Graves' ophthalmopathy and Graves' hyperthyroidism. Amplifying from RNA transcripts, the study obtained TCR beta CDR3 regions. The authors performed first-round RT-PCR with HTBI primers and then a second-round multiplex PCR. TCRdb ran MiXCR on the multiplex PCR reads and lists one entry per CDR3 protein. The profile shows approximately 700,000 distinct CDR3 sequences, approximately 40% of them singletons. The sample taken for sequencing was peripheral blood. The receptors here all came from an adult man with Graves' ophthalmopathy.

This clonotype turned up a few times. V is TRBV24-1 and J is TRBJ2-2; D perhaps matches TRBD2 (6 bases). Germline V lookup: CDR1 KGHDR, CDR2 SFDVKD. Trimming took 10 bases from V and 5 from J, leaving 16 bases between them. This CDR3 region has 14 residues. CDR3 protein: CATGGITLTGELFF. CDR3 nucleotide sequence: TGTGCCACTGGCGGGATAACCCTTACCGGGGAGCTGTTTTTT.

The chain joins TRBV14 to TRBJ2-2, with 7 bases lining up with TRBD1. Germline values: CDR1 SGHDN, CDR2 FVKESK. The CDR3 length is 14 residues. The V segment lost 7 bases and the J segment 4 bases; nucleotides outside the gene matches: 6. CDR3 in DNA: TGTGCCAGCACCCCACAGGGGAGCACCGGGGAGCTGTTTTTT. Its translation: CASTPQGSTGELFF. Complete variable domain (other parts from reference TRBV14 and TRBJ2-2): EAGVTQFPSHSVIEKGQTVTLRCDPISGHDNLYWYRRVMGKEIKFLLHFVKESKQDESGMPNNRFLAERTGGTYSTLKVQPAELEDSGVYFCASTPQGSTGELFFGEGSRLTVL.

This chain uses TRBV12-3 or TRBV12-4 with TRBJ1-1, with D unresolved. V lost 5 bases and J lost 6, with 19 bases in between. The CDR3 totals 15 residues. CDR3 in amino acids: CASSSPGVIGAEAFF. Here the CDR3 DNA reads TGTGCCAGCAGTAGCCCGGGAGTTATCGGCGCTGAAGCTTTCTTT.

The table lists this clonotype with many counts. The gene calls are TRBV10-3 and TRBJ2-2; D possibly matches TRBD1 or TRBD2 (6 bases each). Germline CDR1 and CDR2: ENHRY and SYGVKD. Trimming removed 6 bases at V and 0 bases at J, with 11 bases between. CDR3 size: 15 residues. Written as DNA, the CDR3 is TGTGCCATCAGGAGGGGGGAGTCGAACACCGGGGAGCTGTTTTTT. Translating gives CAIRRGESNTGELFF.

Points on this clonotype: One end of the junction varies from germline; a read error may be responsible. The chain uses TRBV10-2 and TRBJ1-4; 7 bases are shared with TRBD1. CDR1 and CDR2 (germline): WSHSY, SAAADI. The CDR3 covers 14 residues. The CDR3 here is CASRRKGTDEKLFF. In nucleotides, the CDR3 is TGTGCCAGCAGAAGAAAGGGGACAGATGAAAAACTGTTTTTT.

The chain uses TRBV25-1 and TRBJ2-2; D is undetermined. The CDR3 totals 14 residues. V lost 6 bases, J lost 3 bases, and 11 bases lay in between. Germline V CDR1 and CDR2: MGHDK, SYGVNS. The CDR3 nucleotides are TGTGCCAGCAGGACTCATGGGTACACCGGGGAGCTGTTTTTT. Translation: CASRTHGYTGELFF.

This clonotype was observed a handful of times. The chain carries TRBV6-4 and TRBJ1-5; possible D gene TRBD1, 5 bases. The CDR3 is made up of 12 amino acids. Germline V lookup: CDR1 MRHNA, CDR2 SNTAGT. V lost 4 bases and J 8 bases, leaving 9 bases between the germline ends. Here the CDR3 DNA reads TGTGCCAGCAGTGGGGGACGGGAGCCCCAGCATTTT. Amino acids: CASSGGREPQHF.

V and J are TRBV25-1 and TRBJ2-3; possible D gene TRBD2, 6 bases. Trimming stripped 4 bases from V and 5 bases from J, with 28 bases between. The CDR3 consists of 19 residues. Germline V gene sequence: CDR1 MGHDK, CDR2 SYGVNS. CDR3 region: CASSAEGQVTDPRGDTQYF. The CDR3 DNA reads as TGTGCCAGCAGTGCGGAGGGGCAGGTGACCGATCCCCGGGGAGATACGCAGTATTTT.

The chain has TRBV20-1 and TRBJ1-5, with 9 bases that match TRBD1. Germline CDR1 is DFQATT and CDR2 is SNEGSKA (reference sequence). The CDR3 is made up of 16 amino acids. J gave up 7 bases and V 0 bases, and 10 bases lay outside the gene matches. The CDR3 reads CSAREQQGAVGQPQHF. The CDR3 nucleotides are TGCAGTGCTAGAGAACAACAGGGGGCCGTAGGGCAGCCCCAGCATTTT.

This clonotype was found many times. V gene TRBV7-9 combines with J gene TRBJ1-4; no definite D call. The CDR3 has 12 amino acids. CDR1 and CDR2 (germline): SEHNR, FQNEAQ (reference sequence). Trimming removed 4 bases at V and 7 bases at J, with 7 bases between. CDR3: CASSSTREKLFF. DNA of the CDR3: TGTGCCAGCAGCTCGACACGTGAAAAACTGTTTTTT.

This clonotype was observed many times. V gene TRBV29-1 combines with J gene TRBJ1-4; D is uncertain. CDR1 SQVTM and CDR2 ANQGSEA come from the germline V gene. The CDR3 loop spans 13 amino acids. The V and J ends lost 1 base and 5 bases respectively, with 8 bases between them. The chain's CDR3 is CSVEAQPNEKLFF. The CDR3 DNA sequence: TGCAGCGTTGAAGCCCAACCAAATGAAAAACTGTTTTTT.

At least ten counts were recorded for this clonotype. The chain is built from TRBV15 and TRBJ1-2; D is perhaps TRBD1 (6 bases). CDR1 is LNHNV and CDR2 is YYDKDF in the germline V gene (reference sequence). Trimming took 5 bases from V and 7 from J, leaving 17 bases between them. The CDR3 has 14 residues. CDR3 coding DNA: TGTGCCACCAGCGGGTTACTAACAGGGCTTGGCTACACCTTC. Translated, it gives CATSGLLTGLGYTF.

The chain carries TRBV19 and TRBJ1-5; no clear D. Deletions cut 5 bases from V and 11 bases from J, with 19 bases between. The CDR3 covers 14 residues. Looked up from germline, CDR1 is LNHDA and CDR2 is SQIVND (reference sequence). The CDR3 bases are TGTGCCAGTAGTTCGACCGGGTCGGAAGAGACCCAGCATTTT. Protein product: CASSSTGSEETQHF.

This clonotype was seen many times. J is TRBJ1-2 and V is TRBV6-1; D may be TRBD1 (5 bases). Germline lookup yields CDR1 MNHNS and CDR2 SASEGT. This CDR3 is built from 14 residues. The germline V and J ends were trimmed by 2 bases and 6 bases, with 13 bases remaining between them. The CDR3 reads CASSETGGLDGYTF. CDR3 nucleotide sequence: TGTGCCAGCAGTGAAACAGGAGGCCTCGATGGCTACACCTTC.

This clonotype was detected many times. The V and J genes are TRBV7-9 and TRBJ2-7; 9 bases match TRBD1. The V and J ends lost 3 bases and 4 bases, in that order; junction bases with no gene match: 7. The CDR3 consists of 15 residues. CDR1 is SEHNR, CDR2 FQNEAQ, per germline (reference sequence). DNA of the CDR3: TGTGCCAGCAGCTTCCTTACAGGGGGCGGGTACGAGCAGTACTTC. It specifies CASSFLTGGGYEQYF.

Turning to this clonotype: One end of the junction is discordant with germline, which a read error may explain. The V gene is TRBV7-6, the J gene TRBJ2-7; the D gene could be TRBD1 or TRBD2 (6 bases each). CDR1 and CDR2 from the germline V gene are SGHVS and FNYEAQ. CDR3 length: 14 amino acids. DNA for the CDR3: TGTGCCGGCAGCTTAGGGGTCGGGGGCTACGGGCAGTACTTC. Translation: CAGSLGVGGYGQYF. The full variable domain, in which reference TRBV7-6 and TRBJ2-7 provide the parts outside the CDR3, is GAGVSQSPRYKVTKRGQDVALRCDPISGHVSLYWYRQALGQGPEFLTYFNYEAQQDKSGLPNDRFSAERPEGSISTLTIQRTEQRDSAMYRCAGSLGVGGYGQYFGPGTRLTVT.

The gene calls are TRBV25-1 and TRBJ2-2; 10 bases fit TRBD2. CDR1 and CDR2 (germline): MGHDK, SYGVNS. Trimming removed 5 bases from V and 7 bases from J; junction bases left unmatched: 7. The CDR3 has 15 amino acids. CDR3 sequence (DNA): TGTGCCAGCAGTTACGGGACTAGCGAAGGCGGGGAGCTGTTTTTT. It codes for CASSYGTSEGGELFF.

The chain recombines TRBV2 with TRBJ1-2, with 8 bases matching TRBD1. The V and J ends lost 6 bases and 6 bases, in that order; junction bases with no gene match: 15. Germline lookup yields CDR1 SNHLY and CDR2 FYNNEI. CDR3 length: 16 residues. Written as DNA, the CDR3 is TGTGCCAGCAGAGCCTCCTCGCCGACGGGACAGGATGGCTACACCTTC. This codes for CASRASSPTGQDGYTF.

This clonotype was seen at least ten times. The rearrangement uses TRBV24-1 and TRBJ2-5, with unresolved D. With 1 base removed from V and 2 bases from J, the gap between germline ends came to 10 bases. This CDR3 comprises 15 residues. The germline V gene has CDR1 KGHDR and CDR2 SFDVKD. The CDR3 protein is CATSDFRQEQETQYF. CDR3 DNA sequence: TGTGCCACCAGTGATTTCAGGCAGGAACAAGAGACCCAGTACTTC.

The chain employs TRBV25-1 and TRBJ2-5, with a possible D match to TRBD2 (5 bases). Between the trimmed V and J ends, which lost 3 bases and 5 bases, there was a span of 13 bases. Germline loops: CDR1 MGHDK, CDR2 SYGVNS. The CDR3 sequence is 14 residues long. The CDR3 DNA is TGTGCCAGCAGTGATGAAGGAGGTAGGGAGACCCAGTACTTC. Residues: CASSDEGGRETQYF. Based on the CDR3 plus reference TRBV25-1 and TRBJ2-5, the full variable domain is EADIYQTPRYLVIGTGKKITLECSQTMGHDKMYWYQQDPGMELHLIHYSYGVNSTEKGDLSSESTVSRIRTEHFPLTLESARPSHTSQYLCASSDEGGRETQYFGPGTRLLVL.

This clonotype was counted at least ten times. This sequence joins TRBV9 and TRBJ1-2, with a possible D match to TRBD1 (6 bases). Germline V CDR1 and CDR2: SGDLS, YYNGEE. Trimming removed 6 bases from V and 3 bases from J, with 12 bases in between. This CDR3 has 13 amino acids. CDR3 nucleotides: TGTGCCAGCACCCGACAGGTAGACTATGGCTACACCTTC. It is translated as CASTRQVDYGYTF.

This clonotype was observed at least ten times. This rearrangement joins TRBV25-1 to TRBJ2-2; D is unclear. The germline V gene encodes CDR1 MGHDK and CDR2 SYGVNS. V lost 6 bases, J lost 5 bases, and 10 bases lay in between. This CDR3 contains 13 residues. The CDR3 DNA reads TGTGCCAGCAGCCTCGGACGGACCGGGGAGCTGTTTTTT. Protein: CASSLGRTGELFF.

The chain recombines TRBV9 with TRBJ2-7; D is perhaps TRBD1 or TRBD2 (7 bases each). This CDR3 contains 15 residues. Germline V CDR1 and CDR2: SGDLS, YYNGEE. Trimming left V 4 bases short and J 1 base short, with 15 bases between. CDR3 loop: CASSPGGGNSYEQYF. CDR3 nucleotide sequence: TGTGCCAGCAGCCCAGGGGGGGGAAATTCCTACGAGCAGTACTTC.

This clonotype was observed many times. This chain uses TRBV24-1 with TRBJ1-5; TRBD1 might be the D (5 bases). This CDR3 comprises 14 residues. V lost 11 bases, J lost 3 bases, and 16 bases lay in between. Germline V gene data show CDR1 as KGHDR and CDR2 as SFDVKD. CDR3 residues: CASSPGTANQPQHF. The CDR3 DNA sequence: TGTGCCAGCAGCCCCGGGACGGCCAATCAGCCCCAGCATTTT.

This clonotype was seen only once. This chain uses TRBV20-1 with TRBJ1-2, with unresolved D. From germline, CDR1 is DFQATT and CDR2 SNEGSKA (reference sequence). The V end lost 3 bases, the J end lost 7 bases, and 9 bases lay between the germline ends. This CDR3 spans 11 amino acids. CDR3 in DNA: TGCAGTGCTAGGGCAATAGGTGGCTACACCTTC. Translated, it gives CSARAIGGYTF.

A word on this clonotype: This may be a read error: a much more frequent sequence differs by one nucleotide. The chain links TRBV29-1 to TRBJ2-7; a weak D match, TRBD1 (6 bases). CDR3 size: 12 residues. The germline gives CDR1 SQVTM, CDR2 ANQGSEA. V was shortened by 2 bases and J by 7 bases, with 12 bases between the two germline ends. For the CDR3, the DNA is TGCAGCGTTGAAATGGGGGCGCAAGAGCAGTACTTC. It specifies CSVEMGAQEQYF.

This clonotype has a count of ten or more. The chain carries TRBV7-6 and TRBJ1-6, with D perhaps matching TRBD1 (6 bases). The length of the CDR3 is 16 residues. Trimming pared 4 bases from V and 7 bases from J, leaving 17 bases between. CDR1 and CDR2 (germline): SGHVS, FNYEAQ. The CDR3 nucleotides read TGTGCCAGCAGCTCGAGACAGGTTGGGGAAAATTCACCCCTCCACTTT. It translates to CASSSRQVGENSPLHF.

This clonotype was counted many times. This chain joins TRBV2 and TRBJ1-2; D unclear. Germline V gene sequence: CDR1 SNHLY, CDR2 FYNNEI. CDR3 length: 15 amino acids. V was pared by 6 bases and J by 0 bases, with 14 bases between. DNA of the CDR3: TGTGCCAGCAGCGCAGACATCGCGCCTAACTATGGCTACACCTTC. Residues: CASSADIAPNYGYTF. The full variable domain, completed using reference TRBV2 and TRBJ1-2, is EPEVTQTPSHQVTQMGQEVILRCVPISNHLYFYWYRQILGQKVEFLVSFYNNEISEKSEIFDDQFSVERPDGSNFTLKIRSTKLEDSAMYFCASSADIAPNYGYTFGSGTRLTVV.